Listed here is a single T cell receptor (beta chain). As yet, its antigen is unknown. The data originate from a study of cytotoxic CD8 clonotypes in ibrutinib-treated CLL. Findings and caveats of the study: Public clonotypes showed up rarely, and on treatment they shrank or held steady. In sustained-remission versus progressing patients, sampling times differed.

With sequencing, the targeted depth ranged from 1 in 200,000 to 1 in 1 million T cells. Produced via immunoSEQ multiplex PCR; TCRdb's table is partial and in-frame only. The sample shows roughly 49,000 clones, 83% of them seen only once. Sequences were derived from PBMCs, sampled after 24 months of ibrutinib treatment. The sequence was collected from a human donor with chronic lymphocytic leukemia.

The CDR3 loop is CASRLSGTGINYGYTF. Written as DNA, the CDR3 is TGTGCCAGCAGATTATCCGGGACAGGAATTAACTATGGCTACACCTTC. The chain is built from TRBV5-8 and TRBJ1-2; 8 bases agree with TRBD1. V shed 5 bases, J shed 1 base, and the junction held 10 bases outside the gene matches. CDR3 length equals 16 residues. Germline V gene data show CDR1 as SGHTS and CDR2 as YDEGEE.